The 14 T cell receptor beta chains in this list originate from one sample, sequenced in a study of cytomegalovirus exposure and HLA in healthy donors. PCR used 60 Vbeta primers and 13 Jbeta primers. The method was immunoSEQ multiplex PCR; TCRdb's version includes in-frame clones alone and lacks a portion of them. This listing includes about 200,000 clones. Sequenced material: PBMCs. These receptors were collected from a boy under 18 in good health and CMV-seronegative.

The gene calls are TRBV5-6 and TRBJ2-7; 7 bases map to TRBD1. The CDR3 sequence is 13 residues long. V trimming: 4 bases; J trimming: 2 bases; junction bases outside the gene matches: 3. Per germline, CDR1 SGHDT and CDR2 YYEEEE. The CDR3: CASSHRGPYEQYF. The CDR3 DNA reads TGTGCCAGCAGCCACAGGGGTCCCTACGAGCAGTACTTC.

With respect to this clone: Other DNA sequences from this sample encode an identical CDR3 as well. The chain is built from TRBV29-1 and TRBJ1-1, with 7 bases matching TRBD1. Germline CDR1 reads SQVTM; CDR2 reads ANQGSEA. Trimming took 6 bases from V and 1 from J; bases not matched to a gene: 2. The CDR3 extends over 12 amino acids. The CDR3 coding sequence is TGCAGCGTACGGACAGGGAACACTGAAGCTTTCTTT. It is translated as CSVRTGNTEAFF. The full variable domain, rest sourced from reference TRBV29-1 and TRBJ1-1, is SAVISQKPSRDICQRGTSLTIQCQVDSQVTMMFWYRQQPGQSLTLIATANQGSEATYESGFVIDKFPISRPNLTFSTLTVSNMSPEDSSIYLCSVRTGNTEAFFGQGTRLTVV.

CDR3 in DNA: TGTGCCAGCAGTTCCGGTCGTGCTCACGAGCAGTACTTC. This gives the protein CASSSGRAHEQYF. The rearrangement links TRBV5-6 to TRBJ2-5; no clear D. The DNA end lines up better with TRBJ2-7; the J call may be wrong. This CDR3 is built from 13 residues. Germline lookup yields CDR1 SGHDT and CDR2 YYEEEE.

The chain employs TRBV2 and TRBJ1-2, with D unclear. The CDR3 is 13 residues long. CDR1 SNHLY and CDR2 FYNNEI come from the germline V gene. V gave up 2 bases and J gave up 8 bases, with 12 bases separating them. The CDR3 DNA sequence: TGTGCCAGCAGTGAACAGCGGGATGGCGGCTACACCTTC. It translates to CASSEQRDGGYTF. Full variable domain (remainder filled in from reference TRBV2 and TRBJ1-2): EPEVTQTPSHQVTQMGQEVILRCVPISNHLYFYWYRQILGQKVEFLVSFYNNEISEKSEIFDDQFSVERPDGSNFTLKIRSTKLEDSAMYFCASSEQRDGGYTFGSGTRLTVV.

This chain uses TRBV10-3 with TRBJ1-2, with 7 bases that match TRBD1. Germline V gene lookup returns CDR1 ENHRY and CDR2 SYGVKD. This CDR3 has 14 amino acids. V dropped 3 bases and J dropped 4; count of bases not matched to a gene: 5. The CDR3 DNA follows: TGTGCCATCAGTGAACGGACAGGCATCTATGGCTACACCTTC. It yields the protein CAISERTGIYGYTF.

The chain employs TRBV7-9 and TRBJ2-7; TRBD1 matches 10 bases. The CDR3 contains 15 residues. Looked up from germline, CDR1 is SEHNR and CDR2 is FQNEAQ (reference sequence). The V and J ends lost 4 bases and 5 bases, in that order; junction bases with no gene match: 8. CDR3 residues: CASSSQGTGVHEQYF. The CDR3 nucleotides read TGTGCCAGCAGCTCCCAGGGGACAGGGGTCCACGAGCAGTACTTC. Using reference TRBV7-9 and TRBJ2-7 for the parts outside the CDR3, the full variable domain is DTGVSQNPRHKITKRGQNVTFRCDPISEHNRLYWYRQTLGQGPEFLTYFQNEAQLEKSRLLSDRFSAERPKGSFSTLEIQRTEQGDSAMYLCASSSQGTGVHEQYFGPGTRLTVT.

The chain employs TRBV15 and TRBJ1-2, with 12 bases fitting TRBD1. CDR1 is LNHNV and CDR2 is YYDKDF in the germline V gene (reference sequence). The V and J ends lost 0 bases and 6 bases, in that order; junction bases with no gene match: 8. The CDR3 totals 17 residues. For the CDR3, the DNA is TGTGCCACCAGCAGAGACGGGACAGGGGGCTTTAGGGATGGCTACACCTTC. It encodes CATSRDGTGGFRDGYTF.

J is TRBJ1-1 and V is TRBV14; 7 bases match TRBD1. J lost 4 bases, V lost 1 base, and 3 bases had no gene match. The CDR3 contains 14 residues. From germline, CDR1 is SGHDN and CDR2 FVKESK. The CDR3 is CASSQVPGGTEAFF. The DNA for the CDR3 is TGTGCCAGCAGCCAAGTCCCAGGGGGCACTGAAGCTTTCTTT.

The V call is TRBV18, the J call TRBJ2-1; 8 bases line up with TRBD2. Trimming took 3 bases from V and 1 from J; bases not matched to a gene: 5. The CDR3 is 16 residues long. Germline-derived CDR1 and CDR2 are KGHSH and LQKENI. This CDR3 reads CASSPREGISYNEQFF. Written as DNA, the CDR3 is TGTGCCAGCTCACCTCGGGAGGGAATATCCTACAATGAGCAGTTCTTC.

The chain recombines TRBV9 with TRBJ2-7; the D gene is possibly TRBD1 (6 bases). The CDR3 loop spans 13 amino acids. The germline CDR1 and CDR2 sequences are SGDLS and YYNGEE. V lost 3 bases and J 1 base, leaving 8 bases between the germline ends. CDR3 loop: CASSATGSYEQYF. In nucleotides, the CDR3 is TGTGCCAGCAGCGCAACAGGGTCCTACGAGCAGTACTTC. The whole variable domain, filled in from reference TRBV9 and TRBJ2-7, reads DSGVTQTPKHLITATGQRVTLRCSPRSGDLSVYWYQQSLDQGLQFLIQYYNGEERAKGNILERFSAQQFPDLHSELNLSSLELGDSALYFCASSATGSYEQYFGPGTRLTVT.

The chain joins TRBV6-5 to TRBJ1-1; D gene ambiguous. There are 14 residues in the CDR3. The V end was cut by 6 bases, the J end by 5 bases, with 16 bases between. CDR1 and CDR2 from the germline V gene are MNHEY and SVGAGI. The CDR3 here is CASRPTRKETEAFF. As DNA, the CDR3 is TGTGCCAGCAGGCCGACAAGGAAGGAAACTGAAGCTTTCTTT.

The chain has TRBV14 and TRBJ1-3, with D possibly matching TRBD1 (5 bases). The CDR3 spans 14 residues. The V gene's germline CDR1 is SGHDN and CDR2 FVKESK. The ends were cut back, 1 base at V and 8 bases at J, with 12 bases in the middle. CDR3 region: CASSQGQGVDTIYF. The CDR3 nucleotides read TGTGCCAGCAGCCAAGGGCAAGGGGTGGACACCATATATTTT.

CDR3 in amino acids: CASSLAGGFYGYTF. In DNA form, the CDR3 reads TGTGCCAGCAGCTTAGCCGGAGGTTTCTATGGCTACACCTTC. The rearrangement links TRBV7-2 to TRBJ1-2; D call uncertain. V lost 0 bases and J 4 bases, leaving 9 bases between the germline ends. Germline V gives CDR1 SGHTA, CDR2 FQGNSA. The CDR3 contains 14 residues.

The chain has TRBV9 and TRBJ1-2, with D maybe TRBD1 (5 bases). Germline CDR1 reads SGDLS; CDR2 reads YYNGEE. The CDR3 runs 14 residues. The V gene lost 6 bases and the J gene lost 6 bases, with 18 bases spanning the gap. The CDR3 sequence is CASTYGVGGNGYTF. The CDR3 bases are TGTGCCAGCACCTACGGGGTCGGGGGAAATGGCTACACCTTC.